The sequence of this TCR beta chain was determined in a study of T cells in Graves' hyperthyroidism and ophthalmopathy (dated by TCRdb to the late 2010s). As for the study more broadly: Peripheral blood samples were taken at initial diagnosis, before any treatment was given. The 100 discovery patients were randomly split 7:3 into training and test sets. Prospective prediction of ophthalmopathy was tested in an independent validation cohort consisting of 18 hyperthyroidism patients and around 16 patients who later progressed to ophthalmopathy. The paper describes TCR Vbeta CDR3 sequencing of about 140 peripheral blood samples, made up of 43 ophthalmopathy patients, around 78 hyperthyroidism patients and some 17 progressor patients. To identify distinguishing TCR V-J signatures, a discovery cohort of around 100 patients was used, comprising approximately 40 with Graves' ophthalmopathy and around 57 with stable Graves' hyperthyroidism. In addition, the study compared T-cell repertoires in thyroid tissue and in blood from over 5 Graves' hyperthyroidism patients. After sampling, hyperthyroidism patients received methimazole starting at 30 mg daily, and ophthalmopathy patients received high-dose intravenous methylprednisolone. Paper-wide results and their limitations: Ophthalmopathy was separated from stable hyperthyroidism by a 13 V-J signature model, with over 85% sensitivity and approximately 81% specificity obtained in cross-validation and 80%/75% obtained in testing. Most expanded thyroid clonotypes (frequency above 0.001) were also detected in blood, a finding suggesting that blood repertoires may reflect thyroid immune responses. During validation, the model predicted progression to ophthalmopathy a median of about 6.3 months ahead of onset, with around 71% sensitivity and about 75% specificity. Sample size was not statistically predetermined, and blinding of investigators to group allocation was not performed.

TCR beta CDR3 regions were amplified from RNA transcripts. The TCR CDR3 was subjected to a first round of RT-PCR using the HTBI primer set and the Qiagen OneStep RT-PCR kit. The libraries were constructed in a second round of multiplex PCR and then size-selected and purified. Paired-end sequencing of the libraries was performed with 100 bp reads on an Illumina HiSeq2000. On the study's bioinformatics: SOAPnuke was used to process the raw data, with reads discarded if the reads contained adapters or uncalled bases, had a mean Phred below 15, or lacked an exact constant-primer or identifier match. High-quality paired reads were merged using COPE v1.2.5, and each unique nucleotide sequence was defined as a clonotype. Clonotypes were aligned to IMGT TRBV, TRBD and TRBJ reference segments using MiTCR v1.1. The analysis was restricted to V-J combinations with a frequency above 0.0001, which together covered 99% to 99.2% of the repertoires. The TCS score was defined as the ratio of F50 (clonal expansion) to E x V (chaos), calculated using BLOSUM62-based TCRdist between CDR3 peptides within each V-J. Welch's t-statistics and random forest reduced fewer than 550 V-J features to around 14, which were used in a naive Bayes classifier (R e1071). TCRdb ran its own pipeline on the public reads, namely fastp trimming at Q25 and MiXCR clone calling, and kept in-frame beta chains. Each CDR3 protein appears once, grouped with its most common genes and DNA. The V and J calls and clone size come from TCRdb's table, not from the authors' own analysis. The sample table holds hundreds of thousands of distinct CDR3 sequences, of which 11% to 15% were seen once. Roughly 10% of the sample belongs to the ten largest clones.

Stable Graves' hyperthyroidism was defined as no progression to ophthalmopathy during 18 months of follow-up. Hyperthyroidism patients were newly diagnosed, with disease duration under 2 months, and aged 18 to 65 years. Exclusion was applied to patients with uncontrolled infections, other autoimmune diseases, pregnancy or lactation. Clinical symptoms, serum thyroxine and TRAb, thyroid ultrasound, and orbital computed tomography formed the basis for the diagnoses. Ficoll-Paque density gradient centrifugation was used to isolate PBMCs from approximately 11 ml of fresh peripheral blood. Trizol reagent was used to extract total RNA, and RNA quality was then checked on an Agilent 2100 Bioanalyzer. This clonotype was seen repeatedly, ten times or more. The antigen this receptor binds is unknown. No qualities accompany the bases; no much larger clone lies one base away. The source is a woman under 30 with Graves' hyperthyroidism. The sequenced sample consisted of blood.

The nucleotide sequence reads as follows: TGTGCCTGGAGGTCTCCCTACAATGAGCAGTTCTTC. Protein translation: CAWRSPYNEQFF. The rearranged segments are TRBV30 and TRBJ2-1; the D gene is not confidently resolved. Including the terminal cysteine and phenylalanine, the CDR3 comprises 12 residues. The read is trimmed to its CDR3 DNA, 36 bases read in frame from base 1. Trimming at the junction amounts to 3 bases on V and 2 bases on J, and the germline ends lie 5 bases apart. CDR1 and CDR2 (GTSNPN, SVGIG) derive from the germline V gene (reference sequence).